The present TCR beta chain was sequenced within a study of identical twins. Unique molecular identifiers were present on the cDNA, and a universal primer site came from template switching. Each CDR3 protein is one row after TCRdb ran MiXCR on the 5' RACE reads. The sample has a few hundred thousand distinct CDR3 sequences, 9.6% seen once; the top ten hold 2.5% to 3.5%. This clonotype showed up many times. Donors uniformly comprised healthy Caucasians. V lost 1 base, J lost 1 base, and 10 bases lay in between. The CDR3 contains 16 residues. Looked up from germline, CDR1 is LGHNA and CDR2 is YSLEER. These sequences were also reported in another study, on yellow fever vaccine responses in identical twins.

The origin of this receptor is a woman between 18 and 29 years old in good health. Material for sequencing was PBMCs. The J gene is TRBJ2-2, the V gene TRBV4-3; the D gene could be TRBD1 or TRBD2 (6 bases each). The CDR3 DNA reads as TGCGCCAGCAGCCAAGCGGGGGCCCGGAACACCGGGGAGCTGTTTTTT. Its protein product is CASSQAGARNTGELFF.